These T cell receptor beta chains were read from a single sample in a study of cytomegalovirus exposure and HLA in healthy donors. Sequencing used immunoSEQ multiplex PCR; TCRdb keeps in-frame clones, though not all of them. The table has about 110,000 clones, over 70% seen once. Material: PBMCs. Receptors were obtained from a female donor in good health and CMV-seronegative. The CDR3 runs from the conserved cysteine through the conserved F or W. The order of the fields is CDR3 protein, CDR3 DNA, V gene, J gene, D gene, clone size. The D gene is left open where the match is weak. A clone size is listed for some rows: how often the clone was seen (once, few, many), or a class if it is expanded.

CDR3aa: CAWSVAGGSEQFF
CDR3nt: TGTGCCTGGAGTGTCGCGGGAGGTAGTGAGCAGTTCTTC
v_gene: TRBV30
j_gene: TRBJ2-1
d_gene: TRBD2
abundance: NA

CDR3aa: CASSMSTTDTQYF
CDR3nt: TGTGCCAGTAGTATGAGCACCACAGATACGCAGTATTTT
v_gene: TRBV19
j_gene: TRBJ2-3
d_gene: NA
abundance: NA

CDR3aa: CASSVGFWDEQYF
CDR3nt: TGTGCCAGCAGCGTCGGGTTCTGGGACGAGCAGTACTTC
v_gene: TRBV9
j_gene: TRBJ2-7
d_gene: NA
abundance: NA

CDR3aa: CASSLSGRAQETQYF
CDR3nt: TGTGCCAGCAGCTTAAGCGGGAGGGCCCAAGAGACCCAGTACTTC
v_gene: TRBV7-3
j_gene: TRBJ2-5
d_gene: TRBD2
abundance: NA

CDR3aa: CASSVGRGQTEAFF
CDR3nt: TGTGCCAGCAGCGTAGGTAGGGGGCAGACTGAAGCTTTCTTT
v_gene: TRBV9
j_gene: TRBJ1-1
d_gene: TRBD1
abundance: NA

CDR3aa: CASGRRGLSGNTIYF
CDR3nt: TGTGCCAGCGGACGCAGGGGCCTCTCTGGAAACACCATATATTTT
v_gene: TRBV2
j_gene: TRBJ1-3
d_gene: NA
abundance: NA

CDR3aa: CASSLGQTSGTPRTYTQYF
CDR3nt: TGTGCCAGTAGTTTGGGTCAGACTAGCGGGACCCCCCGCACTTATACGCAGTATTTT
v_gene: TRBV19
j_gene: TRBJ2-3
d_gene: TRBD2
abundance: NA

CDR3aa: CASSDGQGGTEAFF
CDR3nt: TGTGCCAGCAGTGACGGACAGGGTGGCACTGAAGCTTTCTTT
v_gene: TRBV6-4
j_gene: TRBJ1-1
d_gene: TRBD1
abundance: NA

CDR3aa: CASSLRQGGYNEQFF
CDR3nt: TGTGCCAGCAGCTTGAGACAGGGGGGCTACAATGAGCAGTTCTTC
v_gene: TRBV7-3
j_gene: TRBJ2-1
d_gene: TRBD1
abundance: few

CDR3aa: CASSQDVIQRSPYEQYF
CDR3nt: TGCGCCAGCAGCCAAGATGTGATACAGCGGAGTCCCTACGAGCAGTACTTC
v_gene: TRBV4-1
j_gene: TRBJ2-7
d_gene: NA
abundance: few

CDR3aa: CASSPDPTGSEEQYF
CDR3nt: TGTGCCAGCAGCCCTGACCCGACAGGGTCGGAAGAGCAGTACTTC
v_gene: TRBV7-3
j_gene: TRBJ2-7
d_gene: TRBD1
abundance: NA

CDR3aa: CASSQTRIQTQYF
CDR3nt: TGTGCCAGCAGCCAAACTAGAATCCAGACCCAGTACTTC
v_gene: TRBV14
j_gene: TRBJ2-5
d_gene: NA
abundance: NA

CDR3aa: CASSRSYEQYF
CDR3nt: TGTGCCAGCAGCCGCTCCTACGAGCAGTACTTC
v_gene: TRBV7-2
j_gene: TRBJ2-7
d_gene: NA
abundance: NA

CDR3aa: CASSYSNNYYGYTF
CDR3nt: TGTGCCAGCAGTTACTCGAATAACTACTATGGCTACACCTTC
v_gene: TRBV6-5
j_gene: TRBJ1-2
d_gene: NA
abundance: NA

CDR3aa: CASSPGTGGFTEETQYF
CDR3nt: TGTGCCAGCAGCCCCGGGACAGGGGGCTTTACTGAAGAGACCCAGTACTTC
v_gene: TRBV28
j_gene: TRBJ2-5
d_gene: TRBD1
abundance: few

CDR3aa: CASSRGQGGNEQFF
CDR3nt: TGCGCCAGCAGCCGGGGACAGGGTGGGAATGAGCAGTTCTTC
v_gene: TRBV5-1
j_gene: TRBJ2-1
d_gene: TRBD1
abundance: NA

CDR3aa: CASRKLDSETQYF
CDR3nt: TGTGCCAGCAGGAAACTAGATTCAGAGACCCAGTACTTC
v_gene: TRBV27
j_gene: TRBJ2-5
d_gene: NA
abundance: few

CDR3aa: CSALAGRYNEQFF
CDR3nt: TGCAGCGCCCTAGCGGGAAGGTACAATGAGCAGTTCTTC
v_gene: TRBV29-1
j_gene: TRBJ2-1
d_gene: TRBD2
abundance: NA

CDR3aa: CASSSRSFSGNTIYF
CDR3nt: TGTGCCAGCAGCTCCCGGTCCTTCTCTGGAAACACCATATATTTT
v_gene: TRBV21-1
j_gene: TRBJ1-3
d_gene: NA
abundance: once

CDR3aa: CASSPPETRRQFF
CDR3nt: TGTGCCAGCAGCCCCCCCGAGACTAGGCGACAGTTCTTC
v_gene: TRBV7-2
j_gene: TRBJ2-1
d_gene: NA
abundance: NA

CDR3aa: CASRQGETQYF
CDR3nt: TGTGCCAGCAGGCAGGGGGAGACCCAGTACTTC
v_gene: TRBV2
j_gene: TRBJ2-5
d_gene: NA
abundance: NA

CDR3aa: CASSVKETQYF
CDR3nt: TGTGCCAGCAGCGTAAAAGAGACCCAGTACTTC
v_gene: TRBV7-9
j_gene: TRBJ2-5
d_gene: NA
abundance: NA

CDR3aa: CASSKQFGTDVTGNQPQHF
CDR3nt: TGTGCCAGCAGCAAACAGTTCGGGACAGATGTTACTGGCAATCAGCCCCAGCATTTT
v_gene: TRBV27
j_gene: TRBJ1-5
d_gene: TRBD1
abundance: NA

CDR3aa: CASSFGQVLSYEQYF
CDR3nt: TGTGCCAGCAGCTTTGGACAGGTCCTCTCCTACGAGCAGTACTTC
v_gene: TRBV7-3
j_gene: TRBJ2-7
d_gene: TRBD1
abundance: NA

CDR3aa: CASSPGRVEGDTQYF
CDR3nt: TGTGCCAGCAGCCCCGGCCGGGTCGAGGGCGATACGCAGTATTTT
v_gene: TRBV11-2
j_gene: TRBJ2-3
d_gene: NA
abundance: NA

CDR3aa: CASSLRRSQGDEQYF
CDR3nt: TGTGCCAGCAGCTTACGGCGGTCCCAAGGCGACGAGCAGTACTTC
v_gene: TRBV7-2
j_gene: TRBJ2-7
d_gene: NA
abundance: NA

CDR3aa: CSVERAGTEAFF
CDR3nt: TGCAGCGTTGAAAGAGCCGGCACTGAAGCTTTCTTT
v_gene: TRBV29-1
j_gene: TRBJ1-1
d_gene: NA
abundance: NA

CDR3aa: CASSLSRRVNEQFF
CDR3nt: TGTGCCAGCAGCTTGAGCCGTCGTGTCAATGAGCAGTTCTTC
v_gene: TRBV7-8
j_gene: TRBJ2-1
d_gene: NA
abundance: NA

CDR3aa: CASSHTGAGVPEQYF
CDR3nt: TGTGCCAGCAGCCACACTGGGGCGGGAGTACCCGAGCAGTACTTC
v_gene: TRBV7-4
j_gene: TRBJ2-7
d_gene: TRBD2
abundance: NA

CDR3aa: CASSVRAITDTQYF
CDR3nt: TGTGCCAGCAGTGTCAGGGCAATCACAGATACGCAGTATTTT
v_gene: TRBV6-1
j_gene: TRBJ2-3
d_gene: NA
abundance: NA

CDR3aa: CASRFLAYNEQFF
CDR3nt: TGTGCCAGCAGATTTCTAGCCTACAATGAGCAGTTCTTC
v_gene: TRBV6-5
j_gene: TRBJ2-1
d_gene: NA
abundance: NA

CDR3aa: CASSLIADTSYNEQFF
CDR3nt: TGTGCCAGCAGCTTGATAGCGGATACTTCCTACAATGAGCAGTTCTTC
v_gene: TRBV11-3
j_gene: TRBJ2-1
d_gene: NA
abundance: NA

CDR3aa: CASSLDLNEQYF
CDR3nt: TGTGCCAGCAGCCTGGACTTAAACGAGCAGTACTTC
v_gene: TRBV6-6
j_gene: TRBJ2-7
d_gene: NA
abundance: NA

CDR3aa: CASSQLRTAGANVLTF
CDR3nt: TGCGCCAGCAGCCAACTGAGGACAGCTGGGGCCAACGTCCTGACTTTC
v_gene: TRBV4-1
j_gene: TRBJ2-6
d_gene: NA
abundance: NA

CDR3aa: CAWTLDSRRNTEAFF
CDR3nt: TGTGCCTGGACGTTGGACAGCCGACGGAACACTGAAGCTTTCTTT
v_gene: TRBV30
j_gene: TRBJ1-1
d_gene: NA
abundance: NA

CDR3aa: CASSLVSGRYGEQYF
CDR3nt: TGCGCCAGCAGCTTGGTCAGCGGGAGGTACGGGGAGCAGTACTTC
v_gene: TRBV5-1
j_gene: TRBJ2-7
d_gene: TRBD2
abundance: NA

CDR3aa: CASSFRDTYTGELFF
CDR3nt: TGTGCCAGCAGCTTCCGGGACACCTACACCGGGGAGCTGTTTTTT
v_gene: TRBV13
j_gene: TRBJ2-2
d_gene: NA
abundance: NA

CDR3aa: CASSPEVVAETQYF
CDR3nt: TGTGCCAGCTCACCAGAGGTGGTAGCAGAGACCCAGTACTTC
v_gene: TRBV18
j_gene: TRBJ2-5
d_gene: NA
abundance: NA

CDR3aa: CASSYPTGLGPQETQYF
CDR3nt: TGTGCCAGCAGCTATCCCACAGGGTTGGGGCCCCAAGAGACCCAGTACTTC
v_gene: TRBV7-2
j_gene: TRBJ2-5
d_gene: NA
abundance: NA